This is a list of T cell receptor beta chains from one sample in a study of graft-versus-host responses after intestinal transplantation. Only in-frame clones appear in the TCRdb table, and some are missing; sequencing was by immunoSEQ multiplex PCR. The table has about 78,000 clones, 90% seen once; the top ten hold less than 5%. No cognate antigen is known for these TCRs. Source: unstimulated CD8+ T cells sorted from spleen or lymph node cells, taken before transplant. Receptor source: a human donor who was the organ donor for an intestinal transplant. Both conserved end residues are part of each CDR3. The D gene is left open where the match is weak. Where a row states a size, it is once, few, many or the class of an expanded clone; other rows omit it.

d_gene	abundance	j_gene	v_gene	CDR3nt	CDR3aa
TRBD1	NA	TRBJ1-4	TRBV4-1	TGCGCCAGCAGCCAGCCGACAGGGGTCGAAAAACTGTTTTTT	CASSQPTGVEKLFF
NA	NA	TRBJ1-1	TRBV6-6	TGTGCCAGCAGTTACTTACCCACGGTGAACACTGAAGCTTTCTTT	CASSYLPTVNTEAFF
NA	NA	TRBJ1-5	TRBV15	TGTGCCACCAGCAGCGAGAGCAATCAGCCCCAGCATTTT	CATSSESNQPQHF
NA	NA	TRBJ1-4	TRBV7-6	TGTGCCAGCAGCCGGCGGACGGGGGGGCTGGGGGAAAAACTGTTTTTT	CASSRRTGGLGEKLFF
TRBD1	few	TRBJ1-2	TRBV10-3	TGTGCCATCAGTGAGGCGACAGGGGGCCCCCGGGGGTATGGCTACACCTTC	CAISEATGGPRGYGYTF
TRBD1	NA	TRBJ1-2	TRBV10-3	TGTGCCATCAGTGCGCGGGTTCTTAGGGGGCGAGATGGCTACACCTTC	CAISARVLRGRDGYTF
TRBD1	NA	TRBJ1-6	TRBV15	TGTGCCACCAGCAGCCCACAGGGGGCCCCCTATAATTCACCCCTCCACTTT	CATSSPQGAPYNSPLHF
NA	NA	TRBJ2-1	TRBV6-6	TGTGCCAGCAGTTCGACTATCAATGAGCAGTTCTTC	CASSSTINEQFF
TRBD1	NA	TRBJ1-2	TRBV28	TGTGCCAGCAGTCCGGGACAGGGATTGGGGGGCTACACCTTC	CASSPGQGLGGYTF
NA	NA	TRBJ2-5	TRBV5-6	TGTGCCAGCAGCCCCCGGGGTCGGAAAGAGACCCAGTACTTC	CASSPRGRKETQYF
TRBD1	NA	TRBJ1-2	TRBV20-1	TGCAGTGCGGGGGACAGTTATGGCTACACCTTC	CSAGDSYGYTF
NA	NA	TRBJ2-3	TRBV7-8	TGTGCCAGCAGCCAAGAGGGTAAGACGCAGTATTTT	CASSQEGKTQYF
TRBD1	NA	TRBJ1-1	TRBV28	TGTGCCAGCAGTCTCGGACAGGGGAGCACTGAAGCTTTCTTT	CASSLGQGSTEAFF
NA	once	TRBJ2-1	TRBV29-1	TGCAGCGTTGACGGCAATGAGCAGTTCTTC	CSVDGNEQFF
NA	NA	TRBJ1-5	TRBV5-1	TGCGCCAGCAGATCCGGACAAAGCAGCAATCAGCCCCAGCATTTT	CASRSGQSSNQPQHF
NA	NA	TRBJ1-1	TRBV18	TGTGCCAGCTCATCACTACGGGAGACTAACACTGAAGCTTTCTTT	CASSSLRETNTEAFF
NA	NA	TRBJ1-1	TRBV4-1	TGCGCCAGCAGCAAAGGGTATATGGGCCCCACTGAAGCTTTCTTT	CASSKGYMGPTEAFF
NA	NA	TRBJ2-1	TRBV7-2	TGTGCCAGCAGCTTAGTGGCGGGGGCGCGACGTCCCCAGTTCTTC	CASSLVAGARRPQFF
NA	once	TRBJ2-5	TRBV4-3	TGCGCCAGCAGCCGACTTACAGGGGGGGGAGAGACCCAGTACTTC	CASSRLTGGGETQYF